This TCR beta chain is drawn from a study of response to subunit inactivated influenza vaccine. Whole-study findings and limits: Authors suggested each seasonal flu vaccination may recruit only limited numbers of new T cells.

Each CDR3 protein is one row after TCRdb ran MiXCR on the RT-PCR reads. The sample yields more than 450,000 distinct CDR3 sequences, about an eighth seen once. This clonotype was picked up a small number of times. Antigen: not known. CDR3 length: 15 amino acids. CDR1 and CDR2 (germline): DFQATT, SNEGSKA (reference sequence). V was clipped by 3 bases and J by 2 bases, with 14 bases between them. The sequence came from a man over 45 who received an inactivated influenza vaccine. The sequenced sample was PBMCs from blood, obtained on the day of vaccination. The V call is TRBV20-1, the J call TRBJ2-4; possibly TRBD1 for D (5 bases). The CDR3 here is CSARALTVSKNIQYF. In DNA, the CDR3 is TGCAGTGCTAGGGCCCTGACAGTGTCCAAAAACATTCAGTACTTC.